This TCR beta chain was profiled in a study of blood T cells in healthy people across ages (dated by TCRdb to 2014 to 2015). Context from the whole study: Template switching captured roughly one uniquely barcoded TCR beta cDNA molecule per two T cells in model experiments. The study measured age-related changes in TCR beta repertoire diversity using deep sequencing normalized with unique cDNA molecular identifiers. Two additional independent replicas of 1 million unique cDNA reads from the same blood draw were analyzed for two donors (one aged 18 to 30 and one aged 80 or older). Donors of different ages were randomly distributed across sequencing lanes to avoid experimental bias. The donors were split into four age groups: young (average roughly 15 years), middle-aged (around 40), aged (about 62) and long-lived (approximately 89). Results and caveats for the whole study, not just this receptor: A strong correlation was found between observed TCR beta diversity and the percentage of naive T cells measured by flow cytometry. Estimates of total diversity based on one million sequenced T cells were considered lower bounds and underestimates. Bulk unsorted PBMC profiling prevented conclusive comparison of naive and antigen-experienced compartments. Because donor CMV infection status was unknown, age-related changes in expanded clonotypes were potentially confounded. Observed TCR beta diversity per million T cells fell roughly linearly with age, and a significant reduction was already apparent by age around 44. Compared with the aged group, more naive CD4+ T cells, fewer expanded clones and increased TCR diversity were shown by the long-lived group, suggesting age selection.

Note on this clonotype: Its antigen is currently not known. Per-base qualities were not stored, and no clone one base away is much larger.

Donors were around 37 systemically healthy Caucasian individuals from Russia aged roughly 6 to 100 years. Approximately 9.3 milliliters of peripheral blood were drawn from each donor into EDTA-treated Vacutainer tubes. Ficoll-Paque density-gradient centrifugation was used to isolate PBMCs, with at least 6.5 million per sample. Trizol reagent was used to extract total RNA from PBMCs, with at least 5 micrograms per sample. For every donor, flow cytometry on a PBMC aliquot measured the percentage of naive CD45RAhigh/CD27high T cells. The library was built by means of 5' RACE. The instrument was an Illumina HiSeq 2500. A second PCR of about 7 to 12 cycles was run with a J-beta primer mix and a sample-barcoded 5' primer. A template-switch 5' adaptor carrying 12 random nucleotides introduced a unique molecular identifier onto each TCR beta cDNA molecule. Each sample yielded at least 2.5 million CDR3-containing paired-end reads. All of the RNA was converted into first-strand cDNA using the Mint cDNA synthesis kit, with a TRBC-specific oligonucleotide serving as the primer. Following uracil-DNA glycosylase treatment, all cDNA underwent a first 18-cycle PCR with the universal primers M1SS and BC2_uni_R. From the authors' description of their analysis: For normalization, 1 million high-quality reads were randomly selected from each sample, with every read carrying a distinct molecular identifier. Instead of being binned into consensus sequences, reads with shared molecular identifiers were discarded. MiTCR, set to a Q25 quality threshold and the strictest error-elimination algorithm, was used for CDR3 identification, clonotype clustering and error correction. A nonparametric unseen species model with Euler transformation was used to estimate a lower bound on total TCR beta diversity. In-frame beta chains were kept once TCRdb had trimmed the public reads at Q25 with fastp and called clones with MiXCR. A single entry per CDR3 protein holds the most common genes and DNA from its merged rows. The V and J calls and clone size come from TCRdb's table, not from the authors' own analysis. This sample lists about a million distinct CDR3 sequences; roughly 51% were detected once. Around a fifth of the sample belongs to the ten largest clones.

The sequenced sample was blood. This receptor was identified in a woman aged 55-75 years in good health.

The sequence in DNA is TGTGCCTGGAGTGTGAGGGGAACAGATACGCAGTATTTT. It is translated as CAWSVRGTDTQYF. The chain uses TRBV30 and TRBJ2-3; the D gene could be TRBD1 or TRBD2, each one agreeing over 5 bases. Trimming takes 0 bases from V and 3 bases from J, and the germline ends sit 7 bases apart. According to the germline V gene (reference sequence), CDR1 reads GTSNPN and CDR2 reads SVGIG. Measured from the cysteine to the phenylalanine, the CDR3 is 13 residues long. Here the CDR3 DNA is all that survives: 39 bases in frame from base 1. The reference TRBV30 and TRBJ2-3 proteins fill in what lies around the CDR3, so the full variable domain reads SQTIHQWPATLVQPVGSPLSLECTVEGTSNPNLYWYRQAAGRGLQLLFYSVGIGQISSEVPQNLSASRPQDRQFILSSKKLLLSDSGFYLCAWSVRGTDTQYFGPGTRLTVL.